This T cell receptor beta chain derives from a study of CD8 T cells in ankylosing spondylitis. This CDR3 region has 14 residues. The germline V gene encodes CDR1 LGHNA and CDR2 YNFKEQ. Between the trimmed V and J ends, which lost 4 bases and 13 bases, there was a span of 19 bases. One entry per CDR3 protein results from TCRdb running MiXCR on the 5' RACE reads. This table has under 10,000 distinct CDR3 sequences, under 5% appearing once. The sequence was collected from a female donor with ankylosing spondylitis or in good health (not recorded which). The source material was blood, either unsorted or a sorted T cell fraction (not recorded which). This chain uses TRBV4-2 with TRBJ2-2, with D uncertain. The CDR3 nucleotides are TGTGCCAGCAGCCGTTGGGTCCTCTGCTGGGTGCTGTTTTTT. Residues: CASSRWVLCWVLFF.